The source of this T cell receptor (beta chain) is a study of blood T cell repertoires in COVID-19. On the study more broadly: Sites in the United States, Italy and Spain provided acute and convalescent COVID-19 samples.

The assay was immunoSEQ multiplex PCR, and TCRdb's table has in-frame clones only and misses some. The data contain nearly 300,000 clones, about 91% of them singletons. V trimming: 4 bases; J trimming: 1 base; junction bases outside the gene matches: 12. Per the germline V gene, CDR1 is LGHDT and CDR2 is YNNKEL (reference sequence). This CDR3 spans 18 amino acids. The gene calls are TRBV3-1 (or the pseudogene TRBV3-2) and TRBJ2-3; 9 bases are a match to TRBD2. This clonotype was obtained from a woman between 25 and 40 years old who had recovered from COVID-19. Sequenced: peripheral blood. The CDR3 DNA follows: TGTGCCAGCAGCCCAGAGACTAGCGGCTACTTGGGCACAGATACGCAGTATTTT. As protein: CASSPETSGYLGTDTQYF.